Each of the 10 T cell receptor beta chains below was sequenced from the same sample in a study of T-cell memory formation after mild COVID-19. Via MiXCR, TCRdb re-called the 5' RACE reads, giving one row per CDR3 protein. This table holds roughly 600,000 distinct CDR3 sequences, roughly 17% found once. Sequencing was done on a sample of PBMCs or a T cell subset sorted from them (not recorded which). The receptors here all came from an adult woman who had mild COVID-19 (a few samples of this study predate the infection). Cell type and time point are not known.

V is TRBV5-1 and J is TRBJ2-1, with D perhaps TRBD2 (5 bases). CDR1 and CDR2 from the germline V gene are SGHRS and YFSETQ. The CDR3 extends over 15 amino acids. V was clipped by 0 bases and J by 4 bases, with 11 bases between them. CDR3 in DNA: TGCGCCAGCAGCTTGGCCCAAGCGGCATACAATGAGCAGTTCTTC. It is translated as CASSLAQAAYNEQFF.

The CDR3 nucleotides are TGCAGCGTTGAAGGGTCAGGTCGGGAGCAGTACTTC. Encoded protein: CSVEGSGREQYF. V usage is TRBV29-1 and J usage is TRBJ2-7; no firm D call. Between the trimmed V and J ends, which lost 1 base and 7 bases, there was a span of 11 bases. The CDR3 totals 12 residues. Germline V gives CDR1 SQVTM, CDR2 ANQGSEA.

This clonotype occurred a few times. A junction boundary mismatches the germline segment, possibly from a read error. The chain employs TRBV18 and TRBJ2-3; TRBD1 agrees at 8 bases. This CDR3 has 16 residues. Germline loops: CDR1 KGHSH, CDR2 LQKENI. DNA of the CDR3: TGTGACAGCTCACGAGGACAGGGATATCGCACAGATACGCAGTATTTT. It translates to CDSSRGQGYRTDTQYF.

This clonotype came up a few times. The chain is built from TRBV7-3 and TRBJ2-3; 8 bases are a match to TRBD2. This CDR3 is 15 amino acids long. CDR1 and CDR2 from the germline V gene are SGHTA and FQGTGA. V was clipped by 1 base and J by 5 bases; unmatched bases: 5. CDR3 sequence: CASSLNQAGVDTQYF. In DNA form, the CDR3 reads TGTGCCAGCAGCTTAAACCAAGCGGGGGTAGATACGCAGTATTTT.

This clonotype was seen more than once but under ten times. The genes are TRBV11-2 and TRBJ1-4, with unresolved D. Germline-derived CDR1 and CDR2 are SGHAT and FQNNGV. The CDR3 runs 16 residues. V gave up 5 bases and J gave up 9 bases, with 22 bases separating them. The CDR3 coding sequence is TGTGCCAGCAGCCCCTCGGCCGTGGGGTCCTTGAAAAAACTGTTTTTT. As protein: CASSPSAVGSLKKLFF.

This clonotype was seen only a few times. The chain uses TRBV28 and TRBJ2-6; no reliable D call. Germline values: CDR1 MDHEN, CDR2 SYDVKM. The CDR3 runs to 17 residues. V was trimmed by 6 bases and J by 4 bases, leaving 19 bases between them. CDR3 residues: CASSTDFMIWGANVLTF. DNA of the CDR3: TGTGCCAGCAGCACCGACTTCATGATCTGGGGGGCCAACGTCCTGACTTTC.

The sample holds a few counts of this clonotype. The gene calls are TRBV10-3 and TRBJ2-3, with no clear D. CDR3 length equals 13 residues. V lost 6 bases to trimming and J lost 0 bases, with 7 bases between them. CDR1 ENHRY and CDR2 SYGVKD come from the germline V gene. The DNA for the CDR3 is TGTGCCATCAGGGCGGCTAGCACAGATACGCAGTATTTT. The encoded protein is CAIRAASTDTQYF.

This clonotype appeared a few times. The V call is TRBV4-1, the J call TRBJ2-4; a weak D match, TRBD2 (5 bases). Trimming removed 0 bases at V and 0 bases at J, with 15 bases between. The CDR3 spans 18 residues. Germline-derived CDR1 and CDR2 are MGHRA and YSYEKL. The DNA of the CDR3 is TGCGCCAGCAGCCAAGATTGGAGGTTGGTCATAGCCAAAAACATTCAGTACTTC. This gives the protein CASSQDWRLVIAKNIQYF.

The chain is built from TRBV7-6 and TRBJ2-1; 11 bases align to TRBD2. Germline lookup yields CDR1 SGHVS and CDR2 FNYEAQ. V gave up 4 bases and J gave up 0 bases; unmatched junction bases: 11. The CDR3 has 19 residues. The CDR3 nucleotides read TGTGCCAGCAGCTCGCTAGTAGCTAGCGGGGGGAGCTCCTACAATGAGCAGTTCTTC. Encoded protein: CASSSLVASGGSSYNEQFF.

This clonotype was seen a handful of times. The chain combines TRBV20-1 with TRBJ2-6, with 9 bases aligning to TRBD1. Germline lookup yields CDR1 DFQATT and CDR2 SNEGSKA (reference sequence). Losses at the gene ends were 6 bases for V and 4 bases for J; bases not matched to a gene: 10. This CDR3 contains 16 residues. CDR3 in DNA: TGCAGTGCCGCGACAGGGGGGGGCGCCGGGGCCAACGTCCTGACTTTC. Its translation is CSAATGGGAGANVLTF.